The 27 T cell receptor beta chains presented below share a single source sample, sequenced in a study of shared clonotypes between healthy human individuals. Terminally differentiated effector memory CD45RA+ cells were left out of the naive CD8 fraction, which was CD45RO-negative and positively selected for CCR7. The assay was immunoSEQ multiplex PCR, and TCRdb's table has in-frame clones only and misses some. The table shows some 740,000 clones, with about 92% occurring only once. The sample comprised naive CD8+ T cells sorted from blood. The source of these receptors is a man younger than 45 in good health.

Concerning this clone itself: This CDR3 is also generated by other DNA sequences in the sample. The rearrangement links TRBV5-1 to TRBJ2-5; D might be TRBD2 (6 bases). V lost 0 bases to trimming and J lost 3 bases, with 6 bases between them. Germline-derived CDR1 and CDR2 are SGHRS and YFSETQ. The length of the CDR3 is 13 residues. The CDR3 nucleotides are TGCGCCAGCAGCTTGGGACTAGAAGAGACCCAGTACTTC. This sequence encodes CASSLGLEETQYF.

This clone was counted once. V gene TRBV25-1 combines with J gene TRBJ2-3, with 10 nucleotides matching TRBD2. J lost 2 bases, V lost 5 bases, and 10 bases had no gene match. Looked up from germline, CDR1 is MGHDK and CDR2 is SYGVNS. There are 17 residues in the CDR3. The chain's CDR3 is CASSLELAGDATDTQYF. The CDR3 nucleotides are TGTGCCAGCAGTCTAGAGCTAGCGGGAGATGCCACAGATACGCAGTATTTT.

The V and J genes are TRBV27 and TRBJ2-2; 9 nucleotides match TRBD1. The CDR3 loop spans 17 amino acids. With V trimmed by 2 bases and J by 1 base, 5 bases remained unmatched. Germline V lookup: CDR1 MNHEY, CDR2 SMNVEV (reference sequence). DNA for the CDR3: TGTGCCAGCAGTTTAGAAGGACAGGGGTTGAACACCGGGGAGCTGTTTTTT. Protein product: CASSLEGQGLNTGELFF.

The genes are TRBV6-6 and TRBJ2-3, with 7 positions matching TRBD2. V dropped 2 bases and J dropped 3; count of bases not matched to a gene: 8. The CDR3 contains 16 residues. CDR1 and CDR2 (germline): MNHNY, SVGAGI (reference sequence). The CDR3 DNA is TGTGCCAGCAGTTACCGGGGGAGGGCCAGGACAGATACGCAGTATTTT. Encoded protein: CASSYRGRARTDTQYF.

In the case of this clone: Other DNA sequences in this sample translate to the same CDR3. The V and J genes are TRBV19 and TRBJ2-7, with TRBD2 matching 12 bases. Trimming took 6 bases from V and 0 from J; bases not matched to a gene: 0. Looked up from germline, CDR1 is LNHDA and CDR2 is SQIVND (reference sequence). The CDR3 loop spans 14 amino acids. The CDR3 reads CASRTSGSSYEQYF. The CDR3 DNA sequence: TGTGCCAGTAGGACTAGCGGGAGCTCCTACGAGCAGTACTTC.

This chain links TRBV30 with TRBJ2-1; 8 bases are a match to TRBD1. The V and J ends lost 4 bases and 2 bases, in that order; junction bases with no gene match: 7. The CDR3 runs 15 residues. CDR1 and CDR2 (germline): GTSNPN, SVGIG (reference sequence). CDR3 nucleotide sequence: TGTGCCTGGACCGTGACAGGGGTCCCCTACAATGAGCAGTTCTTC. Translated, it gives CAWTVTGVPYNEQFF.

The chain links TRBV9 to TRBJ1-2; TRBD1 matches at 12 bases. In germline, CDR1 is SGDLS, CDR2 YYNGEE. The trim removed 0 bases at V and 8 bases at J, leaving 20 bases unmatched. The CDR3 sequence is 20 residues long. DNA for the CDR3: TGTGCCAGCAGCGTAGGATACCTAGGGGACAGGGGGCGCCGATTAGGCGGCTACACCTTC. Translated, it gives CASSVGYLGDRGRRLGGYTF.

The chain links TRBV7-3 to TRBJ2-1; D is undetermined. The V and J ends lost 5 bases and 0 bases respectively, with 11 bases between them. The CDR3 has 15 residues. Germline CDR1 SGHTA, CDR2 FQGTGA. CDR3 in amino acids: CASSPMESSYNEQFF. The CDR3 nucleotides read TGTGCCAGCAGCCCAATGGAGAGCTCCTACAATGAGCAGTTCTTC.

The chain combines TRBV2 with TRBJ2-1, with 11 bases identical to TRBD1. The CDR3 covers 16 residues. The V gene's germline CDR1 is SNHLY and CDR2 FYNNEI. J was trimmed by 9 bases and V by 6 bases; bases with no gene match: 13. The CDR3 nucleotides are TGTGCCAGCAGCACGGGACAGGGGGGAAGTATTGGTGAGCAGTTCTTC. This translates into CASSTGQGGSIGEQFF.

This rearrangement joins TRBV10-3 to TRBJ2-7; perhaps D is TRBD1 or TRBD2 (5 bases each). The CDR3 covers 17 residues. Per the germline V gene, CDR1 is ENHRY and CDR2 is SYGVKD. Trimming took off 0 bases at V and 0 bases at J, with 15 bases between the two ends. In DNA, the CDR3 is TGTGCCATCAGTGAGTCGCCGGGGACGGGAAACTCCTACGAGCAGTACTTC. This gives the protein CAISESPGTGNSYEQYF.

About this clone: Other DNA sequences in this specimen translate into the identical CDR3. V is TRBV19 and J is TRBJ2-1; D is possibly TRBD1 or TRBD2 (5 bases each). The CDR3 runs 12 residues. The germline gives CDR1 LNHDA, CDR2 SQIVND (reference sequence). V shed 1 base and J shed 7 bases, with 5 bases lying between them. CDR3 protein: CASSIGGNEQFF. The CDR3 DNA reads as TGTGCCAGTAGTATAGGGGGGAATGAGCAGTTCTTC.

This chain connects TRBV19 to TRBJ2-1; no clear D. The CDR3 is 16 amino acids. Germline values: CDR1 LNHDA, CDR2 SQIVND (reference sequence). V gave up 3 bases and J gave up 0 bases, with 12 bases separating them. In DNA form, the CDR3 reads TGTGCCAGTAGTATGGATGGTCTTCCCTCCTACAATGAGCAGTTCTTC. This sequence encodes CASSMDGLPSYNEQFF.

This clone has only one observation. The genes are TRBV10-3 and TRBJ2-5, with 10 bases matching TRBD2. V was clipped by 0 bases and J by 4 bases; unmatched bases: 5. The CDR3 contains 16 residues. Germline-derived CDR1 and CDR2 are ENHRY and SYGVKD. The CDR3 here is CAISESKAGGPETQYF. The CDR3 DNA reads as TGTGCCATCAGTGAGTCGAAAGCGGGAGGGCCAGAGACCCAGTACTTC.

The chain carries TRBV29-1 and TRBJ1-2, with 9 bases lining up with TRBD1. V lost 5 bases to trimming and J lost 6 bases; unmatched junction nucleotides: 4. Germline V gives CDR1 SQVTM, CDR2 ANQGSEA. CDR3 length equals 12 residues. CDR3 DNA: TGCAGCGTTATAACAGGGGGCAATGGCTACACCTTC. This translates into CSVITGGNGYTF.

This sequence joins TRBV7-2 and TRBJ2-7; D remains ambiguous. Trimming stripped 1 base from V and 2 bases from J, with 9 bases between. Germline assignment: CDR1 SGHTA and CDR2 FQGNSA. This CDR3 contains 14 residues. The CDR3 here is CASSLVGTAYEQYF. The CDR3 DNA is TGTGCCAGCAGCTTAGTCGGCACAGCCTACGAGCAGTACTTC. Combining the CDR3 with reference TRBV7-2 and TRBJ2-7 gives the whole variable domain GAGVSQSPSNKVTEKGKDVELRCDPISGHTALYWYRQSLGQGLEFLIYFQGNSAPDKSGLPSDRFSAERTGGSVSTLTIQRTQQEDSAVYLCASSLVGTAYEQYFGPGTRLTVT.

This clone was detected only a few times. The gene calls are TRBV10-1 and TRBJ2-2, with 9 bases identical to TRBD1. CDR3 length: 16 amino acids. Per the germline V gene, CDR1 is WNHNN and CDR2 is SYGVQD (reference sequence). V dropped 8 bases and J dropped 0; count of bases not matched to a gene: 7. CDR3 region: CASSPGTGTNTGELFF. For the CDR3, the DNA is TGCGCCAGCTCCCCCGGGACAGGGACGAACACCGGGGAGCTGTTTTTT.

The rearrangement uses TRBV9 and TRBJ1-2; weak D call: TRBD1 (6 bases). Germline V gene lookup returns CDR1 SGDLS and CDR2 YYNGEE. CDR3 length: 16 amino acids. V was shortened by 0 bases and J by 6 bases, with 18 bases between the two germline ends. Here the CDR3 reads CASSVDALTTGNGYTF. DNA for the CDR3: TGTGCCAGCAGCGTAGATGCCTTGACTACAGGGAATGGCTACACCTTC.

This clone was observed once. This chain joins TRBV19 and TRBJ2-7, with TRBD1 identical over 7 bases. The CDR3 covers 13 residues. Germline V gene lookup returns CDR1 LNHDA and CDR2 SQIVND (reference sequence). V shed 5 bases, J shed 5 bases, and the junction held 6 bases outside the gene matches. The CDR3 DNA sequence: TGTGCCAGTAGTGGCAGGGGGTCCCACGAGCAGTACTTC. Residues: CASSGRGSHEQYF.

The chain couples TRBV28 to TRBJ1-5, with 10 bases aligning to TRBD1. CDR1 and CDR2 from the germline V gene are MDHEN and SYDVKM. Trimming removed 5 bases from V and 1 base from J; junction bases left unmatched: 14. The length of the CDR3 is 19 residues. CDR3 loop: CASSLVGTGVGASNQPQHF. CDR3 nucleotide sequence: TGTGCCAGCAGTCTCGTCGGGACAGGGGTAGGGGCAAGCAATCAGCCCCAGCATTTT.

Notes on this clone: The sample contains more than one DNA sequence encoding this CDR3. CDR3 DNA: TGTGCCAGCAGTTTCGGGGGATCCGGGGAGCTGTTTTTT. Translated: CASSFGGSGELFF. V usage is TRBV27 and J usage is TRBJ2-2; D is possibly TRBD2 (6 bases). Trimming removed 3 bases from V and 6 bases from J, with 8 bases in between. This CDR3 region has 13 residues. Germline V gene sequence: CDR1 MNHEY, CDR2 SMNVEV (reference sequence).

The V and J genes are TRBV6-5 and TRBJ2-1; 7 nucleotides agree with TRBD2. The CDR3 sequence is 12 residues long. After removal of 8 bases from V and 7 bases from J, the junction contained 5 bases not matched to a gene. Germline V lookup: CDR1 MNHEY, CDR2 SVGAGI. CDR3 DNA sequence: TGTGCCAGCTGGGAGGGCTCGAATGAGCAGTTCTTC. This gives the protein CASWEGSNEQFF.

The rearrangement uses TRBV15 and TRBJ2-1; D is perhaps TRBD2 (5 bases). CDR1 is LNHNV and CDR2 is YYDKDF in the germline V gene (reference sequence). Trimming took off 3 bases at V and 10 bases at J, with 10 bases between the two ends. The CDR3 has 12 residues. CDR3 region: CATSRDSGEQFF. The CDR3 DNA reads TGTGCCACCAGCAGGGACTCGGGGGAGCAGTTCTTC.

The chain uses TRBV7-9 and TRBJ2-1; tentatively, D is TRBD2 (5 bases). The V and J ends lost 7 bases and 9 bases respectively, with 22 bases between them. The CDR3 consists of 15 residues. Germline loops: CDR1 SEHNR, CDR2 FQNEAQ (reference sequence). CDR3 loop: CASNSQEVSLLEQFF. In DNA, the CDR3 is TGTGCCAGCAACTCGCAGGAGGTCTCTCTTCTTGAGCAGTTCTTC.

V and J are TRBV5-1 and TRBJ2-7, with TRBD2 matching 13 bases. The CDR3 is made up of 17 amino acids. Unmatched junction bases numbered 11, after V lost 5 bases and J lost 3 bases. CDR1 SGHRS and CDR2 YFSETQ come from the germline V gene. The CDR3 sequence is CASRAGLAGAVGYEQYF. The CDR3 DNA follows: TGCGCCAGCAGGGCTGGACTAGCGGGAGCAGTCGGCTACGAGCAGTACTTC.

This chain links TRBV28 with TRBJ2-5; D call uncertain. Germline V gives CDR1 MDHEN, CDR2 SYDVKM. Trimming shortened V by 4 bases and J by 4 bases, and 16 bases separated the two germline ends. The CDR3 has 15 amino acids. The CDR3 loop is CASSSRATARETQYF. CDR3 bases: TGTGCCAGCAGTTCTCGGGCCACGGCGAGAGAGACCCAGTACTTC.

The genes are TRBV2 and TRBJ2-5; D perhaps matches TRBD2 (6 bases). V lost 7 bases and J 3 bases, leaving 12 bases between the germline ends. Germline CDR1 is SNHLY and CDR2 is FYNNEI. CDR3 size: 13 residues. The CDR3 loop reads CASILGGEETQYF. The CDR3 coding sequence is TGTGCCAGCATACTGGGAGGCGAAGAGACCCAGTACTTC.

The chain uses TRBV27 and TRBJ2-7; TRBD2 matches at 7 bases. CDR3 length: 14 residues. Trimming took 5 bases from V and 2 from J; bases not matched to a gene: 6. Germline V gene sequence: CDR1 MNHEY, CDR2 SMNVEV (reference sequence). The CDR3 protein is CASSGGESAYEQYF. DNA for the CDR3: TGTGCCAGCAGTGGGGGGGAGTCAGCCTACGAGCAGTACTTC.